This TCR beta chain was obtained from a study of cytomegalovirus exposure and HLA in healthy donors. From germline, CDR1 is ENHRY and CDR2 SYGVKD. CDR3 length: 13 amino acids. The trim removed 5 bases at V and 7 bases at J, leaving 4 bases unmatched. Amplification used 60 Vbeta primers and 13 Jbeta primers. Sequencing was performed with immunoSEQ multiplex PCR; in TCRdb, only in-frame clones are kept and a portion is missing. The data contain under 150,000 clones, about 80% of them singletons. Study conclusions and caveats: An analysis that was carried out later associated some 17,000 TCR beta sequences with HLA alleles at 0.05 false discovery rate. Cytomegalovirus association was assigned to about 150 TCR beta chains. In a later analysis, DRB1 alleles had the most associated TCRs; HLA-C alleles the fewest. In an earlier analysis, in approximately 630 donors, most V segments appeared productive either ~90% or ~30% of the time.

This clone was counted between two and nine times. Its antigen is unknown. Source material: PBMCs. The chain uses TRBV10-3 and TRBJ2-1, with 8 positions matching TRBD1. The source is a young man in good health and CMV-seropositive. The CDR3 DNA follows: TGTGCCATCAGTCCCGACAGGGGTAATGAGCAGTTCTTC. Protein: CAISPDRGNEQFF.